This T cell receptor beta chain was documented in a study of TIL therapy for anti-PD-1-resistant metastatic lung cancer. Sequencing used immunoSEQ v3. Generated by immunoSEQ multiplex PCR, the TCRdb table keeps only in-frame clones and is missing some. In the table there are about 36,000 clones, more than 60% of which are singletons. Time point of the sample: pre-treatment sample, taken before nivolumab and TIL therapy. Germline V gene lookup returns CDR1 MDHEN and CDR2 SYDVKM. This CDR3 is built from 13 residues. V was cut by 8 bases and J by 4 bases, with 14 bases left in between. This TCR was sampled from a person between 30 and 79 years old with non-small cell lung cancer. V and J are TRBV28 and TRBJ1-2; D possibly corresponds to TRBD1 (5 bases). Source: blood, taken at baseline. The CDR3 DNA reads as TGTGCCAGCGCTAGGGGCGGCGGCTATGGCTACACCTTC. The encoded protein is CASARGGGYGYTF.